This is a list of T cell receptor beta chains from one sample in a study of blood T cells in healthy people across ages. TCRdb used MiXCR to reprocess the 5' RACE reads, holding one entry per CDR3 protein. The sample lists around 700,000 distinct CDR3 sequences; roughly 25% were seen once. Another study also made use of these data, one on T cells of mothers and their children.

The sequencing sample was made of blood. The source is a boy between 5 and 17 years old in good health. Both conserved end residues are part of each CDR3. Each record gives: V gene, D gene, clone size, J gene, CDR3 DNA, CDR3 protein. D genes are given only for firm matches. Rows give clone size only sometimes, using once, few, many, or a class for an expanded clone.

>TRBV20-1|NA|NA|TRBJ2-2
TGCAGTGCTGAGGGTCGGGCAGGGGCTGGGACCGGGGAGCTGTTTTTT
CSAEGRAGAGTGELFF
>TRBV11-1|TRBD2|NA|TRBJ2-7
TGTGCCAGCAGCGAGGGACTAGCGGTAACCTACGAGCAGTACTTC
CASSEGLAVTYEQYF
>TRBV7-9|TRBD2|few|TRBJ2-5
TGTGCCAGCAGAAAACTAGCGGAGCACAAGGAGACCCAGTACTTC
CASRKLAEHKETQYF
>TRBV29-1|NA|NA|TRBJ2-1
TGCAGCGTTGAAGAAGTATTAGCGGCTTACAATGAGCAGTTCTTC
CSVEEVLAAYNEQFF
>TRBV12-3/TRBV12-4|NA|NA|TRBJ2-3
TGTGCCAGCAGTTTAGGAGGGATTACGACAGATACGCAGTATTTT
CASSLGGITTDTQYF
>TRBV28|NA|few|TRBJ2-5
TGTGCCAGCAGTTTATTTCAGGGTGGCGAGACCCAGTACTTC
CASSLFQGGETQYF
>TRBV6-2/TRBV6-3|TRBD2|NA|TRBJ2-7
TGTGCCAGCAGTTACTCGATAGCGGGGGACGAGCAGTACTTC
CASSYSIAGDEQYF
>TRBV29-1|NA|NA|TRBJ2-7
TGCAGCGTACCGGCCACAGGGAACTACGAGCAGTACTTC
CSVPATGNYEQYF
>TRBV9|NA|few|TRBJ2-2
TGTGCCACGAACACCGGGGAGCTGTTTTTT
CATNTGELFF
>TRBV3-1|NA|few|TRBJ1-1
TGTGCCAGCAGCCAAGTTGGCTACCCTGAAGCTTTCTTT
CASSQVGYPEAFF
>TRBV20-1|TRBD2|NA|TRBJ2-7
TGCAGTGCTAAGGGACTAGCGGGGTATTACGAGCAGTACTTC
CSAKGLAGYYEQYF
>TRBV15|NA|few|TRBJ2-7
TGTGCCACCAGACCCGGGGCCAGCTACGGGCAGTACTTC
CATRPGASYGQYF
>TRBV20-1|NA|few|TRBJ2-1
TGCAGTGCTAGAGGTTCACTAGCCCCTAACTACAATGAGCAGTTCTTC
CSARGSLAPNYNEQFF
>TRBV29-1|TRBD1|few|TRBJ1-2
TGCAGCGTTGATACAGGGGACTTTTGGGGAAACACCTTC
CSVDTGDFWGNTF
>TRBV6-1|NA|NA|TRBJ2-5
TGTGCCAGCAGTACGGGGCCCATCCCCCAAGAGACCCAGTACTTC
CASSTGPIPQETQYF
>TRBV13|TRBD2|NA|TRBJ2-1
TGTGCCCTCGGGGTAGCGGGAAGGGATGAGCAGTTCTTC
CALGVAGRDEQFF
>TRBV2|NA|few|TRBJ1-1
TGTGCCAGTCGACAGGAACGCACTGAAGCTTTCTTT
CASRQERTEAFF
>TRBV15|TRBD1|few|TRBJ2-5
TGTGCCACCAGCAAAACAGGGGGAACGGCGGAGACCCAGTACTTC
CATSKTGGTAETQYF
>TRBV5-1|TRBD2|few|TRBJ2-3
TGCGCCAGCAGCGAGCGGGGGACACGCACAGATACGCAGTATTTT
CASSERGTRTDTQYF
>TRBV2|TRBD2|few|TRBJ2-1
TGTGCCAGCAGGGGACTAGCGATTCGGGAGCAGTTCTTC
CASRGLAIREQFF
>TRBV7-9|NA|NA|TRBJ2-3
TGTGCCAGCAGCCCGAACCTCGGGACTCCCACAGATACGCAGTATTTT
CASSPNLGTPTDTQYF
>TRBV20-1|NA|few|TRBJ1-6
TGCAGTGCTAGAGCGGTCCTCGGATCACCCCTCCACTTT
CSARAVLGSPLHF
>TRBV29-1|NA|few|TRBJ1-2
TGCAGCGTTGGAGGACCTACTAGCTATGGCTACACCTTC
CSVGGPTSYGYTF
>TRBV7-2|NA|few|TRBJ1-1
TGTGCCAGCAGCTTATCTGAAGCTTTCTTT
CASSLSEAFF
>TRBV29-1|NA|NA|TRBJ2-7
TGCAGCGTTGAAGTCCCGCGGGCCCTATACGAGCAGTACTTC
CSVEVPRALYEQYF
>TRBV5-6|NA|few|TRBJ2-5
TGTGCCAGCAGCTTAGGAAGGATCTCAGAGACCCAGTACTTC
CASSLGRISETQYF
>TRBV12-3/TRBV12-4|TRBD2|NA|TRBJ2-7
TGTGCCAGCAGGACTAGCGGGCTTTACGAGCAGTACTTC
CASRTSGLYEQYF
>TRBV5-1|TRBD2|NA|TRBJ2-5
TGCGCCAGCAGCTTGATAGCGGGGGAGCAAGAGACCCAGTACTTC
CASSLIAGEQETQYF
>TRBV25-1|NA|NA|TRBJ1-1
TGTGCCAGCAGTTGGTCAGGGAACACTGAAGCTTTCTTT
CASSWSGNTEAFF
>TRBV6-6|NA|NA|TRBJ1-5
TGTGCCAGCGCCCTCCCGCTGGGGGCCGATGGTCAGCCCCAGCATTTT
CASALPLGADGQPQHF
>TRBV20-1|TRBD1|NA|TRBJ1-5
TGCAGTGCTTCAGACAGGGATCAGCCCCAGCATTTT
CSASDRDQPQHF
>TRBV7-3|NA|few|TRBJ2-7
TGTGCCAGCAGCTTAATCGGGGGACAGCCCTACGAGCAGTACTTC
CASSLIGGQPYEQYF
>TRBV6-6|NA|NA|TRBJ2-1
TGTGCCAGCACCGACCTAGGGGGCTCCTACAATGAGCAGTTCTTC
CASTDLGGSYNEQFF
>TRBV7-2|NA|few|TRBJ2-5
TGTGCCAGCAGCTTACAGCAGACCCAGTACTTC
CASSLQQTQYF
>TRBV29-1|NA|NA|TRBJ1-1
TGCAGCGTTGGACAGGTGGAAGCTTTCTTT
CSVGQVEAFF
>TRBV3-1|NA|NA|TRBJ2-5
TGTGCCAGCAGCCTCCCGGTCGGGGGAGAGACCCAGTACTTC
CASSLPVGGETQYF
>TRBV27|NA|NA|TRBJ2-4
TGTGCTGGACGGACCCCGAAAAACATTCAGTACTTC
CAGRTPKNIQYF
>TRBV6-6|NA|NA|TRBJ2-4
TGTGCCAGCAGCAACCTCGGGAGTAGGAACATTCAGTACTTC
CASSNLGSRNIQYF
>TRBV20-1|NA|few|TRBJ2-7
TGCAGTGCTAGTCCAGGGGCATCCTCCGAGCAGTACTTC
CSASPGASSEQYF